This T cell receptor beta chain was recovered during a study of CD8+ T cells in alopecia areata. Study information: Twice a day, 5 to 10 mg of oral tofacitinib was administered to treated patients.

Described treatment: oral pan-JAK inhibitor, 5-10 mg twice daily. Study-wide results and limits: Higher clonality and more expanded CD8+ clones appeared in lesional than normal scalp. In scalp and blood, many expanded lesional clones persisted during tofacitinib.

V lost 11 bases and J lost 5; bases outside the gene matches: 8. This CDR3 region has 13 residues. Germline values: CDR1 MNHEY, CDR2 SMNVEV (reference sequence). A remark on this clone: Its antigen is not known.

Sequencing relied on a cDNA template that was reverse transcribed from extracted RNA. TCRdb keeps only in-frame clones here, not all; method: immunoSEQ multiplex PCR. Here the sample spans about 220,000 clones, approximately 57% being singletons. The clonotype was recovered from a human donor with alopecia areata. This chain links TRBV27 with TRBJ2-3, with 9 bases matching TRBD2. The source material was CD4+ T cells sorted from blood, sampled at week 4, from a patient treated with tofacitinib. CDR3 nucleotide sequence: TGTGCCGTCGCGGGGGGGCCGCGAGATACGCAGTATTTT. Protein sequence: CAVAGGPRDTQYF.